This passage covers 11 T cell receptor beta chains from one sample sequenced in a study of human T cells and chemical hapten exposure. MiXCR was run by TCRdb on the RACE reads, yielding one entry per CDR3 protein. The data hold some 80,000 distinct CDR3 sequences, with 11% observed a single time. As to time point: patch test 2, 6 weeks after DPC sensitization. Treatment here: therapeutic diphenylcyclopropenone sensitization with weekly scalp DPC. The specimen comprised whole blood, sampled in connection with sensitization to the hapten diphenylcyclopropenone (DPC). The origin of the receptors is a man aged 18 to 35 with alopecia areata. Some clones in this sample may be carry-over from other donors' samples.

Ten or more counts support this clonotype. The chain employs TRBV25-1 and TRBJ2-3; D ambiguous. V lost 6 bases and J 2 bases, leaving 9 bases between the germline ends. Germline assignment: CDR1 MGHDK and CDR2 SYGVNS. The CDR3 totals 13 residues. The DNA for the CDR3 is TGTGCCAGCAGGAGTCCGATCACAGATACGCAGTATTTT. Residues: CASRSPITDTQYF.

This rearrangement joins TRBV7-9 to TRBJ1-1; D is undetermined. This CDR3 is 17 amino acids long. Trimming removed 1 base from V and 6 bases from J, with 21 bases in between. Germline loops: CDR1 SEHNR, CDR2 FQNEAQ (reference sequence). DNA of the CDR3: TGTGCCAGCAGCTTAGGGGGTTTGTTGGCCGCTAGGGCTGAAGCTTTCTTT. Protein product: CASSLGGLLAARAEAFF.

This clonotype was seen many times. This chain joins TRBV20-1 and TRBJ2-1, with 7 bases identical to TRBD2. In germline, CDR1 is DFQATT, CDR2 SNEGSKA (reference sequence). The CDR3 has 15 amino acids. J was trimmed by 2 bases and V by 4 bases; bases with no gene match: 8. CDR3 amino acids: CSAMGGRAAYNEQFF. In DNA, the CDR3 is TGCAGTGCTATGGGTGGGAGGGCGGCCTACAATGAGCAGTTCTTC.

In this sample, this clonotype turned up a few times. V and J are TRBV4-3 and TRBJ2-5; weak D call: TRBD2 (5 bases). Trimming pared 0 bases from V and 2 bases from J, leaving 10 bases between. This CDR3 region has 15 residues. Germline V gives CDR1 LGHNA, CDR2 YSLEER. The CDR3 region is CASSQDLTGQETQYF. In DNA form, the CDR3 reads TGCGCCAGCAGCCAAGATCTGACGGGACAAGAGACCCAGTACTTC.

The CDR3 region has the DNA TGTGCCAGCAGTTACCAGGTTAACTATGGCTACACCTTC. Residues: CASSYQVNYGYTF. The chain links TRBV6-2 or TRBV6-3 to TRBJ1-2, with D uncertain. Trimming cost V 2 bases and J 1 base, with 5 bases left between them. This CDR3 comprises 13 residues. CDR1 MNHEY and CDR2 SVGEGT come from the germline V gene.

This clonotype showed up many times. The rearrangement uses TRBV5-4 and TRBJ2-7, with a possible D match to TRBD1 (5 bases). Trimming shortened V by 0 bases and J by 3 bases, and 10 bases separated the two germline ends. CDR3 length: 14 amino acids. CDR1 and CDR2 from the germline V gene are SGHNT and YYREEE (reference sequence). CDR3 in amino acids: CASSLDQGRYEQYF. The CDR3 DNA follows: TGTGCCAGCAGCTTGGACCAGGGTCGCTACGAGCAGTACTTC.

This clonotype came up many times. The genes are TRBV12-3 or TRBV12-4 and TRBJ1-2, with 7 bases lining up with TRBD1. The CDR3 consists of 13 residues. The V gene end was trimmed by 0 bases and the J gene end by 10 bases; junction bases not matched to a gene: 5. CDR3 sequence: CASSLARQGDYTF. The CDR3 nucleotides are TGTGCCAGCAGTTTAGCGAGGCAGGGGGACTACACCTTC.

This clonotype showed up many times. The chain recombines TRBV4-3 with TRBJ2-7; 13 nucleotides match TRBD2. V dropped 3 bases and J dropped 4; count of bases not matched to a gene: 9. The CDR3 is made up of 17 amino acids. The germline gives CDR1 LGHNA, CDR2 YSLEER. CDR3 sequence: CASSQDSLAGGQYEQYF. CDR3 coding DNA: TGCGCCAGCAGCCAGGATTCACTAGCGGGGGGGCAATACGAGCAGTACTTC.

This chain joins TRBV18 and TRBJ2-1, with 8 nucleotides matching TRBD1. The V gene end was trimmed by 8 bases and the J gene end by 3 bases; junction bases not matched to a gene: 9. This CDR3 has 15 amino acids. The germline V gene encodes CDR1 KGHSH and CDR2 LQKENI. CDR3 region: CASRKTGAVYNEQFF. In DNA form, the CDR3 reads TGTGCCAGCAGAAAGACAGGGGCCGTCTACAATGAGCAGTTCTTC.

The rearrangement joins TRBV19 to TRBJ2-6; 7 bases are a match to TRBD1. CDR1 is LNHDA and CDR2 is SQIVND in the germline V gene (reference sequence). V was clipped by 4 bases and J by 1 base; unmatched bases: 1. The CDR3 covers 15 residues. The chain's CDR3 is CASSRQGSGANVLTF. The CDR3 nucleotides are TGTGCCAGTAGTAGACAGGGTTCTGGGGCCAACGTCCTGACTTTC.

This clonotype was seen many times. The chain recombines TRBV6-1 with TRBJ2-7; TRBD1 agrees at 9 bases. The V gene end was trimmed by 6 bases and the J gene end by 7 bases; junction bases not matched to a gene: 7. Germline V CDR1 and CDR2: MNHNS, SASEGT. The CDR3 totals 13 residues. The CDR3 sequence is CASRAQGAREQYV. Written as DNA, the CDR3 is TGTGCCAGCAGAGCACAGGGGGCCAGGGAGCAGTACGTC.